The next 18 T cell receptor beta chains were all read from a single sample in a study of Graves' ophthalmopathy and Graves' hyperthyroidism. TCR beta CDR3 amplification used RNA transcripts. Investigators did first-round RT-PCR with HTBI primers, then second-round multiplex PCR. In TCRdb, the multiplex PCR reads were re-called with MiXCR into one record per CDR3 protein. The table includes fewer than 650,000 distinct CDR3 sequences, about a fifth detected once. Sequencing input: peripheral blood. Every receptor here comes from a woman under 30 with stable Graves' hyperthyroidism. Some clones in this sample may be carry-over from other donors' samples.

This clonotype was detected many times. J is TRBJ1-1 and V is TRBV11-2; maybe TRBD1 (5 bases). V dropped 5 bases and J dropped 7 bases, with 20 bases sitting between them. The CDR3 extends over 15 amino acids. Germline V CDR1 and CDR2: SGHAT, FQNNGV. The CDR3 reads CASSPVRGRRGEAFF. The CDR3 nucleotides are TGTGCCAGCAGCCCCGTACGGGGAAGGAGGGGTGAAGCTTTCTTT.

This clonotype was seen ten or more times. The chain links TRBV12-3 or TRBV12-4 to TRBJ1-5; D possibly corresponds to TRBD1 (6 bases). The CDR3 is made up of 15 amino acids. The V gene lost 6 bases and the J gene lost 0 bases, with 12 bases spanning the gap. The CDR3 DNA follows: TGTGCCAGCAGCTTACAGGGAAATAGCAATCAGCCCCAGCATTTT. Residues: CASSLQGNSNQPQHF.

This clonotype was counted ten times or more. The chain carries TRBV5-5 and TRBJ2-7, with TRBD1 matching 10 bases. CDR1 and CDR2 (germline): SGHKS, YYEKEE (reference sequence). V gave up 0 bases and J gave up 3 bases; unmatched junction bases: 3. The CDR3 runs 15 residues. CDR3 in amino acids: CASSLEGTGVYEQYF. The DNA for the CDR3 is TGTGCCAGCAGCTTGGAAGGGACAGGGGTCTACGAGCAGTACTTC.

This clonotype was seen more than once but under ten times. The chain employs TRBV7-6 and TRBJ2-7, with D maybe TRBD1 (6 bases). V lost 1 base, J lost 6 bases, and 13 bases lay in between. From germline, CDR1 is SGHVS and CDR2 FNYEAQ. There are 14 residues in the CDR3. The CDR3 bases are TGTGCCAGCAGCTTAGGGGACAATCCCTCCGAGCAGTACTTC. This codes for CASSLGDNPSEQYF.

This clonotype was recorded a few times. J is TRBJ2-7 and V is TRBV30; the match to TRBD2 covers 10 bases. The germline gives CDR1 GTSNPN, CDR2 SVGIG (reference sequence). J gave up 2 bases and V 7 bases, and 8 bases lay outside the gene matches. The CDR3 loop spans 14 amino acids. CDR3 amino acids: CAYKTSGPTYEQYF. The DNA for the CDR3 is TGTGCCTATAAGACTAGCGGGCCTACCTACGAGCAGTACTTC. Full variable domain (outside the CDR3, taken from reference TRBV30 and TRBJ2-7): SQTIHQWPATLVQPVGSPLSLECTVEGTSNPNLYWYRQAAGRGLQLLFYSVGIGQISSEVPQNLSASRPQDRQFILSSKKLLLSDSGFYLCAYKTSGPTYEQYFGPGTRLTVT.

This clonotype has ten or more counts. The chain is built from TRBV19 and TRBJ2-7; D might be TRBD1 (5 bases). The length of the CDR3 is 13 residues. Trimming pared 2 bases from V and 2 bases from J, leaving 7 bases between. Germline CDR1 and CDR2: LNHDA and SQIVND (reference sequence). CDR3 sequence: CASSIRQTYEQYF. The DNA of the CDR3 is TGTGCCAGTAGTATACGACAGACCTACGAGCAGTACTTC.

The V gene is TRBV6-5, the J gene TRBJ1-6, with D possibly matching TRBD1 (5 bases). Germline values: CDR1 MNHEY, CDR2 SVGAGI. CDR3 size: 16 residues. The V end lost 4 bases, the J end lost 0 bases, and 10 bases lay between the germline ends. For the CDR3, the DNA is TGTGCCAGCAGTTGGGACGGGAGCTCCTATAATTCACCCCTCCACTTT. As protein: CASSWDGSSYNSPLHF.

In its sample, this clonotype was seen many times. The chain links TRBV28 to TRBJ2-7; D perhaps matches TRBD2 (7 bases). Germline V gives CDR1 MDHEN, CDR2 SYDVKM. V was cut by 6 bases and J by 4 bases, with 22 bases left in between. The CDR3 consists of 16 residues. The CDR3 sequence: CASSPMGGDTNYEQYF. The CDR3 DNA is TGTGCCAGCAGCCCAATGGGGGGGGACACAAATTACGAGCAGTACTTC. The whole variable domain, remainder taken from reference TRBV28 and TRBJ2-7, is DVKVTQSSRYLVKRTGEKVFLECVQDMDHENMFWYRQDPGLGLRLIYFSYDVKMKEKGDIPEGYSVSREKKERFSLILESASTNQTSMYLCASSPMGGDTNYEQYFGPGTRLTVT.

This clonotype was counted many times. The gene calls are TRBV20-1 and TRBJ2-7; D remains unclear. The CDR3 consists of 13 residues. The V gene lost 0 bases and the J gene lost 3 bases, with 9 bases spanning the gap. The germline gives CDR1 DFQATT, CDR2 SNEGSKA (reference sequence). The CDR3 region is CSARDPTNYEQYF. The CDR3 DNA reads as TGCAGTGCTAGAGACCCGACAAACTACGAGCAGTACTTC.

This clonotype was seen at least ten times. The V and J genes are TRBV11-1 and TRBJ2-7; 7 nucleotides match TRBD1. Germline V gene data show CDR1 as SGHAT and CDR2 as FQDESV (reference sequence). The CDR3 loop spans 16 amino acids. The V segment lost 0 bases and the J segment 0 bases; nucleotides outside the gene matches: 5. The CDR3 coding sequence is TGTGCCAGCAGCTTAGCGAGGGGGCTCAGCTCCTACGAGCAGTACTTC. This codes for CASSLARGLSSYEQYF.

This clonotype has at least ten counts. The chain is built from TRBV20-1 and TRBJ2-2; unclear D gene. Trimming shortened V by 5 bases and J by 5 bases, and 6 bases separated the two germline ends. Germline-derived CDR1 and CDR2 are DFQATT and SNEGSKA (reference sequence). The CDR3 runs 11 residues. DNA of the CDR3: TGCAGTGCTGGGGAAACCGGGGAGCTGTTTTTT. Residues: CSAGETGELFF.

The chain couples TRBV20-1 to TRBJ2-7; 8 nucleotides match TRBD1. V dropped 6 bases and J dropped 4; count of bases not matched to a gene: 5. The CDR3 totals 12 residues. Per the germline V gene, CDR1 is DFQATT and CDR2 is SNEGSKA (reference sequence). CDR3 nucleotide sequence: TGCAGTGCCGCAGACAGGGGATACGAGCAGTACTTC. Amino acids: CSAADRGYEQYF.

This clonotype was recorded many times. This chain connects TRBV2 to TRBJ2-7; 10 nucleotides line up with TRBD2. The germline V gene has CDR1 SNHLY and CDR2 FYNNEI. The CDR3 sequence is 16 residues long. Trimming took 1 base from V and 6 from J; bases not matched to a gene: 9. CDR3: CASSEGSGGALREQYF. The CDR3 region has the DNA TGTGCCAGCAGTGAAGGGAGCGGGGGGGCCCTCCGCGAGCAGTACTTC.

In its sample, this clonotype was seen many times. The rearrangement joins TRBV4-2 to TRBJ1-3; TRBD1 might be the D (5 bases). The length of the CDR3 is 17 residues. Germline lookup yields CDR1 LGHNA and CDR2 YNFKEQ. Deletions cut 0 bases from V and 4 bases from J, with 16 bases between. CDR3 in amino acids: CASSQDGRGGSGNTIYF. The CDR3, as DNA: TGTGCCAGCAGCCAAGATGGGCGGGGGGGATCCGGAAACACCATATATTTT.

On this clonotype itself: An end of the junction does not agree with germline; a read error may underlie this. The chain joins TRBV6-2 or TRBV6-3 to TRBJ1-2, with 7 bases fitting TRBD1. Germline lookup yields CDR1 MNHEY and CDR2 SVGEGT. This CDR3 spans 18 amino acids. The DNA for the CDR3 is TGTGCTAGCAGTTACCGACCGGGACAGCGAGGGGGGAGTTATGGCTACAGCTTC. This codes for CASSYRPGQRGGSYGYSF.

This clonotype was detected many times. The rearrangement joins TRBV7-2 to TRBJ2-7, with D maybe TRBD1 (5 bases). There are 13 residues in the CDR3. From germline, CDR1 is SGHTA and CDR2 FQGNSA. V dropped 5 bases and J dropped 5 bases, with 13 bases sitting between them. The CDR3 sequence is CASSPPLGDEQYF. DNA of the CDR3: TGTGCCAGCAGCCCTCCCCTAGGGGACGAGCAGTACTTC.

This clonotype has a count of ten or more. The genes are TRBV7-9 and TRBJ1-1; D remains unclear. This CDR3 contains 13 residues. V was trimmed by 10 bases and J by 5 bases, leaving 17 bases between them. From germline, CDR1 is SEHNR and CDR2 FQNEAQ (reference sequence). The CDR3 spells CAIDYFQSTEAFF. CDR3 coding DNA: TGTGCCATAGACTATTTTCAGAGTACTGAAGCTTTCTTT.

This clonotype was observed a few times. V and J are TRBV20-1 and TRBJ2-7; D not certain. The CDR3 runs 15 residues. Deletions cut 0 bases from V and 3 bases from J, with 15 bases between. Germline lookup yields CDR1 DFQATT and CDR2 SNEGSKA (reference sequence). The CDR3 sequence: CSARDIGDPDYEQYF. CDR3 in DNA: TGCAGTGCTAGAGATATCGGAGATCCCGACTACGAGCAGTACTTC.